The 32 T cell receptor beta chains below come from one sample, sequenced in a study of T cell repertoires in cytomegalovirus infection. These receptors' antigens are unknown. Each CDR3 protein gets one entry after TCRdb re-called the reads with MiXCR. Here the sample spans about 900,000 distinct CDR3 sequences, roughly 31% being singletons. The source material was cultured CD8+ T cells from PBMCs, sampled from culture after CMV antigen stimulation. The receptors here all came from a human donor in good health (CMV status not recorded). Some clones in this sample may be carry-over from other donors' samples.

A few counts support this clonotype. DNA for the CDR3: TGTGCCAGTAGTATAGCGGGGACAGGGGTAGTTGAGCAGTTCTTC. Protein sequence: CASSIAGTGVVEQFF. The V call is TRBV19, the J call TRBJ2-1; 10 positions agree with TRBD1. V shed 1 base and J 9 bases; nucleotides not matched to a gene: 6. Germline CDR1 is LNHDA and CDR2 is SQIVND (reference sequence). This CDR3 is built from 15 residues.

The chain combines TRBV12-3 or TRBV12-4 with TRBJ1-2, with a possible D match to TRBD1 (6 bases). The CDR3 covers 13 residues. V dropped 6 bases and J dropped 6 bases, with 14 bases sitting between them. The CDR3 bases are TGTGCCAGCAGCCCTACAGGGACCAATGGCTACACCTTC. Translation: CASSPTGTNGYTF.

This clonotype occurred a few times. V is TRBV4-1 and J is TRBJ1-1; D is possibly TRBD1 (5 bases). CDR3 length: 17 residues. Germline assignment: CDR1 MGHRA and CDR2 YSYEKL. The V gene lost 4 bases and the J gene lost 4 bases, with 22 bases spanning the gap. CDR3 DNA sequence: TGCGCCAGCAGCCCCCGCACCGGGTCCGCAGGGATCACTGAAGCTTTCTTT. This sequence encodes CASSPRTGSAGITEAFF.

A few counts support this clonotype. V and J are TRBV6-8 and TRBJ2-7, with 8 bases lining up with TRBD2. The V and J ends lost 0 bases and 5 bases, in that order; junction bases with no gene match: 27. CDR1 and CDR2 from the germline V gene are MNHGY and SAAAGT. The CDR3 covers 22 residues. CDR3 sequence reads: CASSYSSQRGGSEGVDPNEQYV. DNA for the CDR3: TGTGCCAGCAGTTACTCCTCCCAACGGGGGGGATCCGAGGGAGTGGATCCTAACGAGCAGTACGTC.

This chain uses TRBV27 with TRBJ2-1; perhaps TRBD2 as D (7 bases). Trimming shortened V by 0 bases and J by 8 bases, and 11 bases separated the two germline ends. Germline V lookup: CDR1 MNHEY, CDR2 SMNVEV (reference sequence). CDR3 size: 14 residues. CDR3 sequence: CASSLSRGADEQFF. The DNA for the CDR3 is TGTGCCAGCAGTTTATCCCGGGGGGCCGATGAGCAGTTCTTC.

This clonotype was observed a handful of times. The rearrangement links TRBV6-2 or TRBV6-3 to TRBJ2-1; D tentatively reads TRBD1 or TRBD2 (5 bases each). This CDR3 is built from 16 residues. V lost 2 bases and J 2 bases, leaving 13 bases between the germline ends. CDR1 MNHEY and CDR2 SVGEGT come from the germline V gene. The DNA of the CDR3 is TGTGCCAGCAGTTACCTGAGGGGAGTCACCTACAATGAGCAGTTCTTC. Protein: CASSYLRGVTYNEQFF.

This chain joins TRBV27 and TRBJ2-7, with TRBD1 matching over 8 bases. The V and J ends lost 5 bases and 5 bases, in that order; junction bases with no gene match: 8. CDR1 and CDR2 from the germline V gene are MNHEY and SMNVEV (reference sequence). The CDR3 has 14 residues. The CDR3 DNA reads TGTGCCAGCAGTCCGTACATGACAGGGGACGAGCAGTACTTC. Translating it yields CASSPYMTGDEQYF.

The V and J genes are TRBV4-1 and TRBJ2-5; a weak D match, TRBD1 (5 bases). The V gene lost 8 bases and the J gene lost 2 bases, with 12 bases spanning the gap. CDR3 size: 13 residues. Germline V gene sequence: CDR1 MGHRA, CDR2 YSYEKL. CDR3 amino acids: CASQGQGQETQYF. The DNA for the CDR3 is TGCGCCAGCCAAGGGCAGGGACAAGAGACCCAGTACTTC.

Written as DNA, the CDR3 is TGTGCTAGTGGTTTGTGGGGGGACACTGAAGCTTTCTTT. This gives the protein CASGLWGDTEAFF. V is TRBV12-5 and J is TRBJ1-1; maybe TRBD1 (5 bases). CDR1 is LGHNT, CDR2 FRNRAP, per germline. Between the trimmed V and J ends, which lost 2 bases and 3 bases, there was a span of 7 bases. CDR3 size: 13 residues. The full variable domain, rest sourced from reference TRBV12-5 and TRBJ1-1, is DARVTQTPRHKVTEMGQEVTMRCQPILGHNTVFWYRQTMMQGLELLAYFRNRAPLDDSGMPKDRFSAEMPDATLATLKIQPSEPRDSAVYFCASGLWGDTEAFFGQGTRLTVV.

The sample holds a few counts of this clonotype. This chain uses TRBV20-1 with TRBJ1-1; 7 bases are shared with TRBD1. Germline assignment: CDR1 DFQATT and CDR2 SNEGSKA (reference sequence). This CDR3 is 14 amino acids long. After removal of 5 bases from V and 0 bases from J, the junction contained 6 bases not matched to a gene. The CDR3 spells CSAANRGMNTEAFF. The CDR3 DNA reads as TGCAGTGCTGCGAACAGGGGAATGAACACTGAAGCTTTCTTT.

The CDR3 sequence is CASGGRSSGEAFF. In nucleotides, the CDR3 is TGTGCCAGCGGAGGGAGATCCTCTGGTGAAGCTTTCTTT. The chain joins TRBV6-6 to TRBJ1-1, with D unresolved. Per germline, CDR1 MNHNY and CDR2 SVGAGI (reference sequence). This CDR3 has 13 amino acids. Trimming took 8 bases from V and 7 from J, leaving 17 bases between them.

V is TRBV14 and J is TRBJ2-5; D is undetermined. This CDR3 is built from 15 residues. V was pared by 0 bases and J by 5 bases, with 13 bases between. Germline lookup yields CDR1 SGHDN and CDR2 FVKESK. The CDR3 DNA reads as TGTGCCAGCAGCCAAGATGTCACTACCCAGGAGACCCAGTACTTC. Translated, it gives CASSQDVTTQETQYF.

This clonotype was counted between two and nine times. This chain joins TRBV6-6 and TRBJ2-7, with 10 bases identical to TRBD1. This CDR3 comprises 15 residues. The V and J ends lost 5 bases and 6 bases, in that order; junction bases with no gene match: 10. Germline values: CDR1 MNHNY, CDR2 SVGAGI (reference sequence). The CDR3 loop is CASSASGTGVVEQYF. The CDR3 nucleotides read TGTGCCAGCAGTGCGTCCGGGACAGGGGTTGTCGAGCAGTACTTC.

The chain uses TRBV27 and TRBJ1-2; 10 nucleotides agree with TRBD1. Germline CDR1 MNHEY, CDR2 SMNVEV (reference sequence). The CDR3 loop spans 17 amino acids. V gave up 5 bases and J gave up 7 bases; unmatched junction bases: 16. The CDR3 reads CASSPTGQGILVSGYTF. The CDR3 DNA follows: TGTGCCAGCAGTCCGACGGGACAGGGGATTTTAGTGTCTGGCTACACCTTC.

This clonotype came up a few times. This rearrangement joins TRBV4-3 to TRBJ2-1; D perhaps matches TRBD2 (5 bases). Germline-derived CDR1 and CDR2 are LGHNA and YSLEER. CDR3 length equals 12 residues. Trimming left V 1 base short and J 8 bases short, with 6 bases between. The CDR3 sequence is CASSQAGYEQFF. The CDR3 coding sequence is TGCGCCAGCAGCCAAGCGGGGTATGAGCAGTTCTTC.

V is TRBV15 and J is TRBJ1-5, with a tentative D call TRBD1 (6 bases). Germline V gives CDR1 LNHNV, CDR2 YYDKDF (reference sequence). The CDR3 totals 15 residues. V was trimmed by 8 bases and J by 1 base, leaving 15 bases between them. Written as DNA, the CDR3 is TGTGCCACCTGCGTACAGGGTGGAAGCAATCAGCCCCAGCATTTT. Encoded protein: CATCVQGGSNQPQHF.

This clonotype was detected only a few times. The CDR3 sequence is CASRSGVGANVLTF. The CDR3, as DNA: TGTGCCAGTAGGTCGGGGGTTGGGGCCAACGTCCTGACTTTC. V is TRBV19 and J is TRBJ2-6, with a tentative D call TRBD2 (6 bases). Germline V lookup: CDR1 LNHDA, CDR2 SQIVND (reference sequence). V shed 6 bases and J shed 3 bases, with 9 bases lying between them. The CDR3 has 14 residues.

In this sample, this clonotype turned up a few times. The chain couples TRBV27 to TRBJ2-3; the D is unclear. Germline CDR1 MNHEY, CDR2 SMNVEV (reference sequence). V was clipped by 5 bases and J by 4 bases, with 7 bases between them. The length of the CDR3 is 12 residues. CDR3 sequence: CASSESADTQYF. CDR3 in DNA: TGTGCCAGCAGTGAAAGCGCAGATACGCAGTATTTT.

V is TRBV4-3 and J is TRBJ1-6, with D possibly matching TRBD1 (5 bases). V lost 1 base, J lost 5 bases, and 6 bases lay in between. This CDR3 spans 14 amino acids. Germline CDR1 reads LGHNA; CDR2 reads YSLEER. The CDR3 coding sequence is TGCGCCAGCAGCCAAGGGGGGGATAATTCACCCCTCCACTTT. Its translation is CASSQGGDNSPLHF.

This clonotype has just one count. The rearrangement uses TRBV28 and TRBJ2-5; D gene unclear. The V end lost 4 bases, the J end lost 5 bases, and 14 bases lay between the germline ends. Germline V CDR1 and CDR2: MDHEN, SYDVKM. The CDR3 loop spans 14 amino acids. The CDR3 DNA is TGTGCCAGCAGTTATAGACTCGGCCGGGAGACCCAGTACTTC. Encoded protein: CASSYRLGRETQYF.

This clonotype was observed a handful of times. The CDR3 DNA is TGCGCCAGGCAGGAGACCTACGAGCAGTACGTC. It encodes CARQETYEQYV. J is TRBJ2-7 and V is TRBV4-3, with D uncertain. V was trimmed by 9 bases and J by 2 bases, leaving 8 bases between them. From germline, CDR1 is LGHNA and CDR2 YSLEER. This CDR3 comprises 11 residues.

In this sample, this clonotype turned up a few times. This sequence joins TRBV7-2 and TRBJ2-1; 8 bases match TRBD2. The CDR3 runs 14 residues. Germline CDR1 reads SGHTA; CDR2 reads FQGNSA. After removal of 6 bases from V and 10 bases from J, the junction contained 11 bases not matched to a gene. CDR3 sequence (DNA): TGTGCCAGCAGTTCGACGGGGGGGGCTGGAGAGCAGTTCTTC. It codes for CASSSTGGAGEQFF.

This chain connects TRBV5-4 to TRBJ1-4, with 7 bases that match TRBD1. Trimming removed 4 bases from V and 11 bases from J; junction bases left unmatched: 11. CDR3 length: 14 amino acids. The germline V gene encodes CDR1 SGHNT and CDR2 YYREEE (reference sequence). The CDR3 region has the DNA TGTGCCAGCAGCGACCTTGACGGACAGGATAAACTGTTTTTT. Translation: CASSDLDGQDKLFF.

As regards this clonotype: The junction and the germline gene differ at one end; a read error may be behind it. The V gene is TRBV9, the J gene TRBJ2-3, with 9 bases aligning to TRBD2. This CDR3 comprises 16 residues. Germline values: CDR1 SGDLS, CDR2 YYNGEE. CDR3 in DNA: TGTGCCAACAGCGTAGGTTCTAGCGGGGCCACAGATACGCAGTATTTT. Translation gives CANSVGSSGATDTQYF.

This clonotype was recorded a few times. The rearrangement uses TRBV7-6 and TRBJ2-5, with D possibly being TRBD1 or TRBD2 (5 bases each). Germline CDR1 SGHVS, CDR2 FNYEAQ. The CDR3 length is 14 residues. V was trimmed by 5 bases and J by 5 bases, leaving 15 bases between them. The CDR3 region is CASSRDGGRETQYF. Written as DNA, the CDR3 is TGTGCCAGCAGCCGGGACGGCGGAAGGGAGACCCAGTACTTC. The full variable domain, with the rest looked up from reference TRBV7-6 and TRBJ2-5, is GAGVSQSPRYKVTKRGQDVALRCDPISGHVSLYWYRQALGQGPEFLTYFNYEAQQDKSGLPNDRFSAERPEGSISTLTIQRTEQRDSAMYRCASSRDGGRETQYFGPGTRLLVL.

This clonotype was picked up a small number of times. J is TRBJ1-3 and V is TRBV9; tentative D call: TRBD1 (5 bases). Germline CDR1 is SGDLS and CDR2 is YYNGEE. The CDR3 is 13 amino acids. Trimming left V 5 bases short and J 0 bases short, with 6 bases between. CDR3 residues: CASRQASGNTIYF. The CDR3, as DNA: TGTGCCAGCAGACAGGCCTCTGGAAACACCATATATTTT.

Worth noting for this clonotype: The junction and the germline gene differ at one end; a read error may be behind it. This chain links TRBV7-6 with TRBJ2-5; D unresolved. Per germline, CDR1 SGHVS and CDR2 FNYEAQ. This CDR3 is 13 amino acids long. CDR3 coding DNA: TGTGCCAGCTGCTCCCTTATGGAAGAAACCCAGTACTTC. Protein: CASCSLMEETQYF.

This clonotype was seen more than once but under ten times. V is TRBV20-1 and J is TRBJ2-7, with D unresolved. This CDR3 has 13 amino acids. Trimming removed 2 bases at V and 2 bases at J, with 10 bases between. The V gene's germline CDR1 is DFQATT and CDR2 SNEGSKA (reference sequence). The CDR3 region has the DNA TGCAGTGCTAGACCCGACGGAACCTACGAGCAGTACGTC. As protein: CSARPDGTYEQYV.

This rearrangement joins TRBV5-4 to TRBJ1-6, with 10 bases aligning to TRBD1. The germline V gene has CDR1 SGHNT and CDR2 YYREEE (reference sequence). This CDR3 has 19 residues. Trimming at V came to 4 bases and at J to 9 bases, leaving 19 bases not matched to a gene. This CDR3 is CASSSRRERDRGRSSPLHF. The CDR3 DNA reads TGTGCCAGCAGCAGCAGGAGAGAAAGGGACAGGGGTAGAAGTTCACCCCTCCACTTT.

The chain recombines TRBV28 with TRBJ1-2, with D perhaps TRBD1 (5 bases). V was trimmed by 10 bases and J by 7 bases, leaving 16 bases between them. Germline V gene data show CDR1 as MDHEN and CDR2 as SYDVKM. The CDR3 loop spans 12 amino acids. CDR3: CATEPGGGGYTF. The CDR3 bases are TGTGCCACCGAACCCGGGGGAGGTGGCTACACCTTC.

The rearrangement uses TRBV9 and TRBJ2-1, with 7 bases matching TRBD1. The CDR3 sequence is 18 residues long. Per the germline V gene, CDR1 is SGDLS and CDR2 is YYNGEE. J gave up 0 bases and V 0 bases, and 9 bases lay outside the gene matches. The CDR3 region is CASSVALERDSSYNEQFF. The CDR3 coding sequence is TGTGCCAGCAGCGTAGCACTAGAACGGGACAGCTCCTACAATGAGCAGTTCTTC.

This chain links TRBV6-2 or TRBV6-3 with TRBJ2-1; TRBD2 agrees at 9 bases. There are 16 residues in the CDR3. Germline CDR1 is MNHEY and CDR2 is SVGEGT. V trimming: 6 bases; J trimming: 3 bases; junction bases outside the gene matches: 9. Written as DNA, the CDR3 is TGTGCCAGCAGGGGTTCGTTAGCGGGGGACTACAATGAGCAGTTCTTC. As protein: CASRGSLAGDYNEQFF.